The source of this TCR beta chain is a study of T cell responses to AZD1222 COVID-19 vaccine. Regarding the study as a whole: All repertoire sampling was performed exclusively after the peak T cell response.

As regards this clone: Its target is unknown.

CDR1 and CDR2 (germline): LNHDA, SQIVND (reference sequence). The V gene lost 5 bases and the J gene lost 2 bases, with 13 bases spanning the gap. This CDR3 comprises 15 residues. TCRdb keeps only in-frame clones here, not all; method: immunoSEQ multiplex PCR. The repertoire holds 80,000 to 90,000 clones, 90% to 95% seen once, with roughly 5.5% in the top ten. Sequenced material: peripheral blood, taken on day 0 of MenACWY control vaccination. The J gene is TRBJ1-5, the V gene TRBV19; TRBD1 is a possible D gene (6 bases). The clonotype comes from an adult in good health. CDR3 in amino acids: CASSPTGSRNQPQHF. CDR3 coding DNA: TGTGCCAGTAGTCCTACAGGGTCTCGCAATCAGCCCCAGCATTTT.